This is a list of T cell receptor beta chains from one sample in a study of tumor-infiltrating lymphocytes in primary liver carcinoma. TCRdb recomputed calls from the multiplex PCR reads with MiXCR, one row per CDR3 protein. The sample has roughly 55,000 distinct CDR3 sequences; approximately 70% are singletons. The sequencing input was liver tumor tissue from sampling region 2. These TCRs come from a man in his forties with primary liver carcinoma and hepatitis B virus infection. Each CDR3 is given with its conserved first and last residue. D genes are given only for firm matches. A row's size may be missing; if present it is once, few, many or a size class.

CDR3aa	CDR3nt	d_gene	v_gene	j_gene	abundance
CASSQDVGDTQYF	TGCGCCAGTAGTCAAGACGTGGGGGATACGCAGTATTTT	NA	TRBV4-3	TRBJ2-3	NA
CASSANMNTEAFF	TGTGCCAGCAGCGCCAACATGAACACTGAAGCTTTCTTT	NA	TRBV11-2	TRBJ1-1	few
CSVLQGALSYEQYF	TGCAGCGTTTTACAGGGGGCTTTATCCTACGAGCAGTACTTC	TRBD1	TRBV29-1	TRBJ2-7	medium-sized
CANSQDLMGGPALETQCF	TGTGCCAACAGCCAAGATCTGATGGGAGGGCCGGCTTTAGAGACCCAGTGCTTC	TRBD2	TRBV4-2	TRBJ2-5	NA
CSAPSPSYNEQFF	TGCAGTGCTCCCTCCCCCTCCTACAATGAGCAGTTCTTC	NA	TRBV20-1	TRBJ2-1	NA
CSAMTFGTGTPYEQYF	TGCAGTGCCATGACATTTGGGACCGGTACTCCCTACGAGCAGTACTTC	NA	TRBV29-1	TRBJ2-7	NA
CSVDGGWEMGTEAFF	TGCAGCGTTGACGGGGGGTGGGAGATGGGGACTGAAGCTTTCTTT	NA	TRBV29-1	TRBJ1-1	few
CASSTIRGLGNEQFF	TGTGCCAGCAGTACCATCAGAGGGCTCGGGAATGAGCAGTTCTTC	NA	TRBV12-3/TRBV12-4	TRBJ2-1	NA
CASSLSSTYEQYF	TGTGCCAGCAGCTTGTCATCCACCTACGAGCAGTACTTC	NA	TRBV7-8	TRBJ2-7	NA
CASNGGPNIEQFF	TGTGCCAGCAACGGAGGACCGAACATTGAGCAGTTCTTC	NA	TRBV5-6	TRBJ2-1	NA
CAIRLWAGPYEQYF	TGTGCCATCCGTCTCTGGGCGGGTCCCTACGAGCAGTACTTC	NA	TRBV6-2/TRBV6-3	TRBJ2-7	NA
CATSSEARYNEKFF	TGTGCCACCTCGAGCGAGGCACGGTACAATGAGAAGTTCTTC	NA	TRBV24-1	TRBJ2-1	NA
CASSPTSGGYNEQFF	TGTGCCAGCAGCCCGACTAGCGGAGGTTACAATGAGCAGTTCTTC	TRBD2	TRBV6-5	TRBJ2-1	NA
CATQRPRSGSNVLPF	TGTGCCACCCAGCGGCCGCGCTCTGGGTCCAACGTCCTGCCTTTC	NA	TRBV11-2	TRBJ2-6	NA
CASSQTGNTEAFF	TGTGCCAGCAGCCAGACAGGGAACACTGAAGCTTTCTTT	NA	TRBV7-6	TRBJ1-1	NA
CAGSVESGRTDAQYF	TGTGCCGGCAGCGTAGAGTCCGGGCGCACAGATGCGCAGTATTTT	NA	TRBV11-3	TRBJ2-3	NA
CVSSQTPGTGKETQYF	TGTGTCAGTAGCCAAACTCCTGGCACGGGGAAAGAGACCCAGTACTTC	NA	TRBV11-2	TRBJ2-5	NA
CASSRAGDRWTEQFF	TGTGCCAGCAGTAGGGCGGGGGACCGGTGGACTGAGCAGTTCTTC	TRBD2	TRBV12-3/TRBV12-4	TRBJ2-1	few
CAIREGLTGERVETQYF	TGTGCCATCAGGGAAGGACTAACGGGAGAAAGGGTGGAGACCCAGTACTTC	NA	TRBV10-3	TRBJ2-5	NA
CSAPARSYYEQYF	TGCAGTGCTCCTGCTCGGTCCTATTACGAGCAGTACTTC	NA	TRBV20-1	TRBJ2-7	NA
CANSVRGVAGVVNGQFF	TGTGCCAACAGTGTACGAGGGGTAGCGGGAGTGGTCAATGGGCAGTTCTTC	TRBD2	TRBV12-3/TRBV12-4	TRBJ2-1	NA
CASSSGTGASPLHF	TGTGCCAGCTCATCCGGGACAGGAGCTTCACCCCTCCACTTT	TRBD1	TRBV18	TRBJ1-6	few
CSVADSFYGYTF	TGCAGCGTCGCGGACAGCTTCTATGGCTACACCTTC	NA	TRBV29-1	TRBJ1-2	few
CASSQEEGDYGYSF	TGCGCCAGCAGCCAAGAAGAGGGTGATTATGGATACAGCTTC	NA	TRBV4-1	TRBJ1-2	NA
CASSWLSVGVTNTGELFF	TGTGCCAGCAGCTGGTTGTCGGTTGGGGTAACGAACACCGGGGAGCTGTTTTTT	NA	TRBV7-8	TRBJ2-2	NA
CASSQLGTGSYNEQFF	TGCGCCAGCAGCCAACTTGGGACAGGGTCCTACAATGAGCAGTTCTTC	TRBD1	TRBV4-1	TRBJ2-1	many
CSTRPRERGTNTRYF	TGCAGCACCCGGCCGCGGGAGAGGGGCACAAATACGCGGTATTTT	TRBD2	TRBV29-1	TRBJ2-3	NA
CASSRQPTSPTDTQYF	TGTGCCAGCAGCCGACAACCCACTAGCCCCACAGATACGCAGTATTTT	NA	TRBV11-2	TRBJ2-3	once
CASSPELAGVYNEQLF	TGCGCCAGCAGCCCCGAACTAGCGGGGGTTTACAATGAGCAGCTCTTC	TRBD2	TRBV4-1	TRBJ2-1	NA
CASVEQVSNGYTF	TGTGCCAGCGTTGAACAGGTGTCTAATGGCTACACCTTC	NA	TRBV6-1	TRBJ1-2	NA
CASSSVAGANVLTF	TGTGCCAGCAGTTCCGTCGCGGGGGCCAACGTCCTGACTTTC	NA	TRBV6-5	TRBJ2-6	many
CASSGQWNNEQFF	TGTGCCAGTAGTGGACAGTGGAACAATGAGCAGTTCTTC	NA	TRBV6-5	TRBJ2-1	once
CSVAVPKGVFNEQFF	TGCAGCGTTGCCGTCCCAAAGGGCGTCTTCAATGAGCAGTTCTTC	NA	TRBV29-1	TRBJ2-1	many
CAGSTRTGGFGNTIYF	TGTGCCGGCAGTACCCGGACAGGGGGCTTCGGAAACACCATATATTTT	TRBD1	TRBV28	TRBJ1-3	NA
CARSLATGYNEQFF	TGTGCCAGGAGTTTGGCTACAGGGTACAATGAGCAGTTCTTC	NA	TRBV5-5	TRBJ2-1	once
CASSWTGPKNYGYTF	TGTGCCAGCAGTTGGACCGGCCCAAAGAACTATGGCTACACCTTC	NA	TRBV6-5	TRBJ1-2	NA
CVSSQVPGGGKEAQYF	TGTGTCAGCAGCCAAGTTCCTGGCGGGGGGAAAGAGGCCCAGTACTTC	TRBD2	TRBV11-2	TRBJ2-5	NA
CASSYSLAGYADTQYF	TGTGCCAGCAGTTACTCTTTAGCGGGGTACGCAGATACGCAGTATTTT	TRBD2	TRBV6-5	TRBJ2-3	NA
CASSQSDRVGTETFF	TGCGCCAGTAGCCAATCTGACAGGGTGGGCACTGAAACTTTCTTT	TRBD1	TRBV4-1	TRBJ1-1	NA
CASMRTNLNTEAFF	TGCGCCAGCATGAGGACAAACTTGAACACTGAAGCTTTCTTT	NA	TRBV10-2	TRBJ1-1	many